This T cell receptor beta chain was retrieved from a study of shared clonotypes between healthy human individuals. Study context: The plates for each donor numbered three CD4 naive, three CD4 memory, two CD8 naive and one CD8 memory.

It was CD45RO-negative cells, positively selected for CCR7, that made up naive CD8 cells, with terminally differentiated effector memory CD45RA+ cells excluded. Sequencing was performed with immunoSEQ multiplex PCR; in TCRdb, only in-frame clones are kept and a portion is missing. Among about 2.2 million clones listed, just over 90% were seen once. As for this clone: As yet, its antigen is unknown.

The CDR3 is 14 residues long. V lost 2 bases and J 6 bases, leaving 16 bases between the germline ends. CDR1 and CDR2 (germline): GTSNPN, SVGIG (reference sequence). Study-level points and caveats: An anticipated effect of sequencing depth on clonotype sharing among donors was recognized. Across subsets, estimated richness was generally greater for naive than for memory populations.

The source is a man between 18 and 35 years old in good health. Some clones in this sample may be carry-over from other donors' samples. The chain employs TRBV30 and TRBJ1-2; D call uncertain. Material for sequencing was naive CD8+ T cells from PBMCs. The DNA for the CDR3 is TGTGCCTGGAGTCGTGGCTCCTCTGCAAATGGCTACACCTTC. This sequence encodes CAWSRGSSANGYTF.